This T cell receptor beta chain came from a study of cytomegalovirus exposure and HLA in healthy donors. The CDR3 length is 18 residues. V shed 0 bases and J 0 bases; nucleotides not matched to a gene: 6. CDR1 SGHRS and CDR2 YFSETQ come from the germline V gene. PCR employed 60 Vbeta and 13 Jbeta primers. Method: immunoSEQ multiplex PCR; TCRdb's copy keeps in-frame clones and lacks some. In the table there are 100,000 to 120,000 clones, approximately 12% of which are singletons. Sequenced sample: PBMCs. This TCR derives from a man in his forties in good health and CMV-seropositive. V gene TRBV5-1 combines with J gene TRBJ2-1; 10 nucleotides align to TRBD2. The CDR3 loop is CASSLEREGAGSYNEQFF. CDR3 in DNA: TGCGCCAGCAGCTTGGAGCGGGAGGGAGCCGGCTCCTACAATGAGCAGTTCTTC.